This is a list of T cell receptor beta chains from one sample in a study of cytomegalovirus exposure and HLA in healthy donors. The method was immunoSEQ multiplex PCR; TCRdb's version includes in-frame clones alone and lacks a portion of them. The sample comprises around 63,000 clones, roughly 78% of which are singletons, and 9.7% rests with the top ten. The material sequenced was PBMCs. The source is a man aged 35-49 years in good health and CMV-seronegative. Each CDR3 is given with its conserved first and last residue. D genes are given only for firm matches. Size values are once, few and many counts, or a class for expanded clones, and some rows have none.

size	V	J	D	DNA	CDR3
-	TRBV5-1	TRBJ2-2	TRBD1	TGCGCCAGCAGCCGGGGACAGGGGTTTAACACCGGGGAGCTGTTTTTT	CASSRGQGFNTGELFF
-	TRBV29-1	TRBJ1-1	-	TGCAGCGTTGACTACCTACAGGAGAACACTGAAGCTTTCTTT	CSVDYLQENTEAFF
-	TRBV25-1	TRBJ2-2	TRBD1	TGTGCCAGCGATTCCGGGACAGGGAACACCGGGGAGCTGTTTTTT	CASDSGTGNTGELFF
-	TRBV6-5	TRBJ1-5	-	TGTGCCAGCAGCCCAGGACTGATCAATCAGCCCCAGCATTTT	CASSPGLINQPQHF
few	TRBV6-5	TRBJ1-1	-	TGTGCCAGCAGTTATCCAAACACTGAAGCTTTCTTT	CASSYPNTEAFF
-	TRBV29-1	TRBJ2-5	-	TGCAGCGTTGCCCAGGGGATCGGGGAGACCCAGTACTTC	CSVAQGIGETQYF
few	TRBV14	TRBJ2-3	TRBD2	TGTGCCAGCAGCCAAGATTTGGGACTAGCATCCGATACGCAGTATTTT	CASSQDLGLASDTQYF
few	TRBV10-1	TRBJ2-2	-	TGCGCCAGCAGTGAGTCGGGAGTCGGGGAGCTGTTTTTT	CASSESGVGELFF
-	TRBV6-5	TRBJ1-2	TRBD1	TGTGCCAGCAGTTCGACAGGGTTCTATGGCTACACCTTC	CASSSTGFYGYTF
-	TRBV2	TRBJ2-3	-	TGTGCCAGCAACGAGTGGACTAGCACAGATACGCAGTATTTT	CASNEWTSTDTQYF
-	TRBV7-9	TRBJ2-1	-	TGTGCCAGCAGCTCAGAATACAGGAATGAGCAGTTCTTC	CASSSEYRNEQFF
-	TRBV29-1	TRBJ2-7	-	TGCAGCGTTGGTGTCAGCTCCTACGAGCAGTACTTC	CSVGVSSYEQYF
-	TRBV7-2	TRBJ1-4	TRBD1	TGTGCCAGCAGCGGGGACAGCCTGAAACTGTTTTTT	CASSGDSLKLFF
-	TRBV2	TRBJ2-6	TRBD1	TGTGCAGGACAGGGCGCTGGGGCCAACGTCCTGACTTTC	CAGQGAGANVLTF
-	TRBV19	TRBJ2-1	-	TGTGCCAGTAGTATCGGGAAGAGCTCCTACAATGAGCAGTTCTTC	CASSIGKSSYNEQFF
-	TRBV5-1	TRBJ1-4	-	TGCGCCAGCAGCTTGGCCCGCGGGGTGGGAACTAATGAAAAACTGTTTTTT	CASSLARGVGTNEKLFF
-	TRBV19	TRBJ2-4	TRBD2	TGTGCCAGTAGTATTAGCGGGGGGAGTCTTCAGTACTTC	CASSISGGSLQYF
-	TRBV5-8	TRBJ2-3	-	TGTGCCAGCAGCACCGGAGGGGGGGGGACAGATACGCAGTATTTT	CASSTGGGGTDTQYF
few	TRBV5-1	TRBJ2-7	-	TGCGCCAGCAGGCCCGGGACAACCTACCCCTACGAGCAGTACTTC	CASRPGTTYPYEQYF
-	TRBV5-4	TRBJ2-3	TRBD2	TGTGCCAGCACCCTGGGACTAGCGGGCACAGATACGCAGTATTTT	CASTLGLAGTDTQYF
-	TRBV5-1	TRBJ1-4	TRBD1	TGCGCCAGCAGCTCGACAGGGGCTAATGAAAAACTGTTTTTT	CASSSTGANEKLFF
-	TRBV25-1	TRBJ2-5	-	TGTGCCAGCAGTGAGTCCTTCGAGACCCAGTACTTC	CASSESFETQYF
few	TRBV7-2	TRBJ2-7	-	TGTGCCAGCAGCTTAGGCGGTCTAGCGACAAGCTCCTACGAGCAGTACTTC	CASSLGGLATSSYEQYF
few	TRBV6-1	TRBJ1-5	-	TGTGCCAGCAGTGTACAGGGTATTGGCAATCAGCCCCAGCATTTT	CASSVQGIGNQPQHF
-	TRBV18	TRBJ1-6	TRBD1	TGTGCCAGCGGGACAGGCCATAATTCACCCCTCCACTTT	CASGTGHNSPLHF
-	TRBV7-9	TRBJ1-3	-	TGTGCCAGCAGCCACAGAGAGGGGAGGATGGGAAACACCATATATTTT	CASSHREGRMGNTIYF
once	TRBV5-4	TRBJ1-2	TRBD1	TGTGCCAGCAGCTTGAAGTTGGGACAGGGGGCTGAGGGCTACACCTTC	CASSLKLGQGAEGYTF
-	TRBV7-9	TRBJ2-7	TRBD1	TGTTCCAGCAGCTTGGACAGGGGGTCCTACGAGCAGTACTTC	CSSSLDRGSYEQYF
-	TRBV14	TRBJ1-2	-	TGTGCCAGCAGCCAAGAGGCAGTCATCGCTGGCTACACCTTC	CASSQEAVIAGYTF
once	TRBV19	TRBJ1-2	-	TGTGCCAGTAGTATAAAGGCAGCACTAAGTGGTGGCTACACCTTC	CASSIKAALSGGYTF
-	TRBV27	TRBJ2-1	-	TGTGCCAGCAGTTTTAGGGGAAATGAGCAGTTCTTC	CASSFRGNEQFF
once	TRBV9	TRBJ2-5	TRBD2	TGTGCCAGCAGCGGGGGGGGTAGTTTGACCCAGTACTTC	CASSGGGSLTQYF
-	TRBV5-8	TRBJ1-2	TRBD1	TGTGCCAGCAGCTTGCCCCTGGACAGGCGGAGGGACTATGGCTACACCTTC	CASSLPLDRRRDYGYTF
-	TRBV4-1	TRBJ2-1	TRBD2	TGCGCCAGCAGCCTCGCTAGCGGGAGACTGAATGAGCAGTTCTTC	CASSLASGRLNEQFF
-	TRBV7-2	TRBJ2-3	-	TGTGCCAGCAGCCGCTTAGCCCGGGGTCTTAGCACAGATACGCAGTATTTT	CASSRLARGLSTDTQYF
few	TRBV6-6	TRBJ2-1	-	TGTGCCAGCAGCCCAGGGGTCTATGAGCAGTTCTTC	CASSPGVYEQFF
few	TRBV6-1	TRBJ2-7	TRBD1	TGTGCCAGCAGTAATCGACAGGGCGCGGGCGAGCAGTACTTC	CASSNRQGAGEQYF
once	TRBV6-1	TRBJ2-7	-	TGTGCCAGCAGGGGGGGTTCCGGTACCTACGAGCAGTACTTC	CASRGGSGTYEQYF
few	TRBV19	TRBJ1-1	-	TGTGCCAGTACCAAGATGGGGGGGCTGAACACTGAAGCTTTCTTT	CASTKMGGLNTEAFF
-	TRBV4-2	TRBJ2-5	-	TGTGCCAGCAGCCAAGATTCAGACACCCAATTTCAAGAGACCCAGTACTTC	CASSQDSDTQFQETQYF
-	TRBV4-1	TRBJ2-1	TRBD2	TGCGCCAGCAGCCAAGACCCCAGCGGGGGCCCAATCTCCAATGAGCAGTTCTTC	CASSQDPSGGPISNEQFF
-	TRBV18	TRBJ1-1	-	TGTGCCAGCTCACCATCCCCGGGGACCGGGGGGAGAGACGAAGCTTTCTTT	CASSPSPGTGGRDEAFF
few	TRBV4-2	TRBJ1-1	-	TGTGCCAGCAGCCAAGACAGGGGCGGGCCTAACACTGAAGCTTTCTTT	CASSQDRGGPNTEAFF
-	TRBV6-5	TRBJ1-2	TRBD1	TGTGCCAGCAGGAAGACAGGGAACTATGGCTACACCTTC	CASRKTGNYGYTF
-	TRBV5-1	TRBJ2-3	-	TGCGCCAGCAGCTTGCCGACCGAGGGCACAGATACGCAGTATTTT	CASSLPTEGTDTQYF
-	TRBV27	TRBJ2-2	-	TGTGCCAGCAGTTTAGCACAGGGAGGGACCGGGGAGCTGTTTTTT	CASSLAQGGTGELFF
-	TRBV10-1	TRBJ1-2	-	TGCGCCAGCAGTGAGGACAGAAACTATGGCTACACCTTC	CASSEDRNYGYTF
few	TRBV7-9	TRBJ1-1	-	TGTGCCAGCAGCCCGGACCGGGACTCGAACACTGAAGCTTTCTTT	CASSPDRDSNTEAFF
once	TRBV4-2	TRBJ1-3	-	TGTGCCAGCAGCCAAGAAGAGGCGGGCCGGGGAAACACCATATATTTT	CASSQEEAGRGNTIYF
-	TRBV5-1	TRBJ2-5	TRBD1	TGCGCCAGCAGCCAGGGACAGGGGGCCGGGGAGACCCAGTACTTC	CASSQGQGAGETQYF
-	TRBV19	TRBJ2-5	TRBD1	TGTGCCAGTAGAAAAAGCGGGGGACAGGGGCGAGGGCGACGACAGGAAGAGACCCAGTACTTC	CASRKSGGQGRGRRQEETQYF
many	TRBV28	TRBJ1-2	-	TGTGCCAGCAGTTTAACCCTACAGGACACCTATGGCTACACCTTC	CASSLTLQDTYGYTF
-	TRBV27	TRBJ2-1	TRBD2	TGTGCCAGCAGTGCCTGGACTAGCGGGAATAATGAGCAGTTCTTC	CASSAWTSGNNEQFF
-	TRBV5-1	TRBJ2-7	TRBD2	TGCGCCAGCAGCTTGCAGAATAGCGGGACCTACGAGCAGTACTTC	CASSLQNSGTYEQYF
-	TRBV7-2	TRBJ2-1	-	TGTGCCAGCAGCAACAGGAACAATGAGCAGTTCTTC	CASSNRNNEQFF
-	TRBV28	TRBJ2-7	-	TGTGCCAGCATCGGCGGGGTGGGCGAGCAGTACTTC	CASIGGVGEQYF
-	TRBV2	TRBJ2-2	TRBD1	TGTGCCAGCAGTGAGGGACAGGGGGCGGTCACCGGGGAGCTGTTTTTT	CASSEGQGAVTGELFF